Sequencing of this T cell receptor (beta chain) was carried out in a study of T-cell reconstitution after alpha-beta-depleted transplantation in children. Unique molecular identifiers were used in preparing the TCRbeta library. TCRdb processed the PCR reads anew with MiXCR; each CDR3 protein has one entry. The table has under 300,000 distinct CDR3 sequences, 9.7% seen once. V trimming: 6 bases; J trimming: 8 bases; junction bases outside the gene matches: 6. The germline V gene encodes CDR1 MDHEN and CDR2 SYDVKM. The CDR3 is made up of 13 amino acids. This clonotype has a handful of counts. The rearrangement joins TRBV28 to TRBJ1-4; 7 nucleotides match TRBD1. The sequencing used PBMCs from the stem cell graft donor, collected from the stem cell graft. The receptor's source is a human donor who donated a stem cell graft to a child with SCID. The CDR3 loop is CASSPGQSEKLFF. In nucleotides, the CDR3 is TGTGCCAGCAGCCCGGGACAGTCAGAAAAACTGTTTTTT. Filled out from reference TRBV28 and TRBJ1-4, the complete variable domain reads DVKVTQSSRYLVKRTGEKVFLECVQDMDHENMFWYRQDPGLGLRLIYFSYDVKMKEKGDIPEGYSVSREKKERFSLILESASTNQTSMYLCASSPGQSEKLFFGSGTQLSVL.